The subject of this entry is one T cell receptor beta chain. This record comes from a study of blood T cell repertoires in COVID-19. J was trimmed by 3 bases and V by 3 bases; bases with no gene match: 11. This CDR3 contains 16 residues. The germline V gene has CDR1 DFQATT and CDR2 SNEGSKA (reference sequence). TCRdb's table, derived via immunoSEQ multiplex PCR, lists solely in-frame clones and lacks some. The sample records about 200,000 clones, about 90% being singletons. The TCR was taken from a man aged 25 to 40 with acute or convalescent COVID-19. Sample: peripheral blood. V is TRBV20-1 and J is TRBJ2-5, with 9 bases that match TRBD1. This CDR3 reads CSASEPGTGTKETQYF. The DNA of the CDR3 is TGCAGTGCTAGTGAACCCGGGACAGGGACCAAAGAGACCCAGTACTTC.